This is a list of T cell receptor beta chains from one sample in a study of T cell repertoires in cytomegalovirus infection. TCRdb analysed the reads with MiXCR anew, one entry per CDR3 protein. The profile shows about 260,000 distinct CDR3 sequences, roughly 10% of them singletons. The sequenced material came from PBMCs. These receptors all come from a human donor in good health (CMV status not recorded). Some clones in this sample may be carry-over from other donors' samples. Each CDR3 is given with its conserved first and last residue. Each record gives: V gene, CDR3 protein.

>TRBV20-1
CSAGGGGSGYNEQFF
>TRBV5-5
CASSFQGGHTEAFF
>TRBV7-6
CASSPEVGSGYEQYF
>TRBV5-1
CASSLGDSLSGNTIYF
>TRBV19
CASSLSRGYEQYF
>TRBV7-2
CASSPRRSSYNSPLHF
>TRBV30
CAWSLTGGFAGELFF
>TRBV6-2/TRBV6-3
CASSYGSGNTIYF
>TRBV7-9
CASSLAAAANYGYTF
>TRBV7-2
CASSWPDRSTAYYEQYF
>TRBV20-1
CSARVLLSGRNEAFF
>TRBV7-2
CASRGRGDWGYTF
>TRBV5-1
CASSPLAGPQDTQYF
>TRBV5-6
CASRLLTGAGTDTQYF
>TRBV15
CATSRDLTGGEKLFF
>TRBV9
CASSPNIGGYEQYF
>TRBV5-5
CASTLAGGPAQYF
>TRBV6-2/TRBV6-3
CASTPAGIGELFF
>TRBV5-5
CASSLGNSRGNEQFF
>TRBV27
CASSRTEDEQFF
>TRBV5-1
CASSLGETSGEQYF
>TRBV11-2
CASSKGTSDSYEQYF
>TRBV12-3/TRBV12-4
CASSLTGGDEQYF
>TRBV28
CASRPGGGNEKLFF
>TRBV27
CASKESRNSPLHF
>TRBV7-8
CASSLAGQGYYGYTF
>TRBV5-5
CASSSSTGGNQPQHF
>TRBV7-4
CASSFGGISETQYF
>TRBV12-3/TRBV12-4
CASSFGRPYEQYF
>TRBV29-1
CSVAGVNEQFF
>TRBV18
CASSPDGGGAFF
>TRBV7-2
CASSSGTWSTEAFF
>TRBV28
CASSSITRGQGGHF
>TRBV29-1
CSVVDRTSSLEQYF
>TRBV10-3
CAIRPDRGVNTEAFF
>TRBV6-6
CASTPGGPPQHF
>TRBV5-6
CASSLGLISTDTQYF
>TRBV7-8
CASSEEQSNQPQHF
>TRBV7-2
CASSFPGNTIYF
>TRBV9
CASSVESRGQEQFF
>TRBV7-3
CASSSSGGAIYNEQFF